Listed below are T cell receptor beta chains from one sample, sequenced in a study of shared clonotypes between healthy human individuals. Repertoires were generated with immunoSEQ multiplex PCR, while TCRdb's copy carries only in-frame clones and drops some. The sample carries roughly 2.4 million clones, approximately 94% recorded once. The source material was naive CD4+ T cells sorted from blood. These receptor sequences come from a man aged 18 to 30 in good health. CDR3s include the opening cysteine and the closing phenylalanine or tryptophan. D genes are given only for firm matches. For some rows the clone size is stated as once, few or many, or as a class when expanded; others skip it.

TRBV2	-	TRBJ1-2	-	CASSGGAGTGYGYTF
TRBV28	TRBD1	TRBJ2-5	-	CASSFLGTGGGETQYF
TRBV6-6	TRBD1	TRBJ2-2	once	CASKTGGRANTGELFF
TRBV5-4	TRBD2	TRBJ2-1	-	CASRTGTSGRTDNEQFF
TRBV30	-	TRBJ1-5	-	CAWRSAQPQHF
TRBV2	-	TRBJ1-5	-	CASKRLFNQPQHF
TRBV15	TRBD1	TRBJ2-7	-	CATSRDWDSNYEQYF
TRBV10-1	TRBD1	TRBJ2-7	-	CASSDPSGQGRHEQYF
TRBV5-1	-	TRBJ1-4	-	CASSATLTGPNEKLFF
TRBV10-3	TRBD2	TRBJ2-5	-	CASQLAAQETQYF
TRBV28	-	TRBJ1-1	-	CASSSPRKNTEAFF
TRBV7-9	-	TRBJ1-2	-	CASSLSLRANYGYTF
TRBV9	-	TRBJ2-7	once	CASSVEGIFDEQYF
TRBV2	-	TRBJ2-5	-	CASSGGREETQYF
TRBV5-4	-	TRBJ1-4	-	CASSAGSTNEKLFF
TRBV2	-	TRBJ2-1	-	CASRETNEQFF
TRBV6-5	-	TRBJ2-3	-	CASSYGGTSTDTQYF
TRBV30	TRBD2	TRBJ2-3	once	CAWSVLRTSGSADTQYF
TRBV25-1	-	TRBJ1-2	-	CASSESGVLSYGYTF
TRBV2	TRBD2	TRBJ2-3	-	CASSTSGRASADTQYF
TRBV2	TRBD1	TRBJ1-4	-	CASSSTGAGEKLFF
TRBV7-9	TRBD2	TRBJ2-1	-	CASSPHPSGGGDEQFF
TRBV6-5	-	TRBJ2-6	-	CASSLNTGANVLTF
TRBV9	TRBD1	TRBJ1-2	-	CASTLDREENGYTF
TRBV5-4	TRBD2	TRBJ2-7	-	CASSGGDYEQYF
TRBV5-6	TRBD2	TRBJ2-5	once	CASSSRLAGETQYF
TRBV11-2	TRBD1	TRBJ1-5	-	CASSTDRVSNQPQHF
TRBV19	-	TRBJ1-4	-	CASNPRFPHEKLFF
TRBV10-3	-	TRBJ1-1	-	CAISDPIANTEAFF
TRBV2	TRBD1	TRBJ1-2	-	CASSLGQASYGYTF
TRBV7-2	TRBD1	TRBJ1-5	-	CASSFEGAVGNQPQHF
TRBV6-5	-	TRBJ1-3	-	CASSRTASRNTIYF
TRBV9	-	TRBJ2-2	-	CASSVRAELSRGELFF
TRBV28	-	TRBJ2-1	-	CASSLGNDNEQFF
TRBV19	-	TRBJ2-1	-	CASAPARLNNEQFF
TRBV18	TRBD1	TRBJ1-5	few	CASSPLGQGQPQHF
TRBV7-2	TRBD2	TRBJ2-7	-	CASSIAGDRPRTYEQYF
TRBV7-3	-	TRBJ2-2	-	CASSLRGSLGANTGELFF
TRBV6-6	TRBD2	TRBJ2-7	-	CASTVSGGEQYF
TRBV11-2	-	TRBJ1-2	-	CASSLDNGDYGYTF
TRBV27	-	TRBJ2-1	-	CASSLRGRGAGYNEQFF
TRBV5-1	-	TRBJ1-4	-	CASSLLGVGEKLFF
TRBV9	TRBD1	TRBJ1-5	-	CASSWTGDYNQPQHF
TRBV5-1	-	TRBJ2-2	-	CASSLASGDKNTGELFF
TRBV9	TRBD1	TRBJ1-1	-	CASSVEKFRGQWGTEAFF
TRBV28	-	TRBJ1-4	-	CASTEGATNEKLFF
TRBV7-2	-	TRBJ2-5	-	CASSLGTEETQYF
TRBV30	TRBD2	TRBJ2-7	-	CAWTSGRIDEQYF
TRBV11-2	-	TRBJ2-3	-	CASSLQTSATDTQYF
TRBV7-6	-	TRBJ2-3	-	CASSLQITDTQYF
TRBV5-4	-	TRBJ2-1	-	CASSSVGLYNEQFF
TRBV4-3	-	TRBJ2-7	-	CASSQVGGYEQYF
TRBV6-1	TRBD1	TRBJ2-7	-	CASSPGQASYEQYF
TRBV6-4	TRBD2	TRBJ2-1	-	CASSNGLAGNNEQFF
TRBV2	TRBD1	TRBJ1-5	once	CASSWGQSNQPQHF
TRBV6-1	-	TRBJ1-6	-	CASRAGANLPLHF